Listed below are T cell receptor beta chains from one sample, sequenced in a study of shared T cell receptors in the human thymus. Measured with immunoSEQ multiplex PCR; TCRdb has only the in-frame clones, and not every one. The sample consists of over 650,000 clones, 87% of them appearing once. This sample was also put to use in a study of human thymus T cells.

The sample consisted of thymocytes. These receptors originate from a boy younger than two with a congenital heart defect. The CDR3 runs from the conserved cysteine through the conserved F or W. A D gene is named only where the DNA matches it firmly. Clone sizes are given selectively: once, few, many, or a class where the clone is expanded.

NA	TRBD1	TRBJ1-4	TRBV5-8	TGTGCCAGCAGTCTAGGACAGGGATGGGATGAAAAACTGTTTTTT	CASSLGQGWDEKLFF
NA	NA	TRBJ1-1	TRBV12-5	TGTGCTAGTGGCTCAGGGTTTAACACTGAAGCTTTCTTT	CASGSGFNTEAFF
NA	TRBD2	TRBJ2-1	TRBV29-1	TGCAGCGGAAAGGGGACTAGCGGGAGTCTTTCCCATGAGCAGTTCTTC	CSGKGTSGSLSHEQFF
NA	NA	TRBJ2-1	TRBV4-3	TGCGCCAGCAGCTCTCACCTAGGTGAGCAGTTCTTC	CASSSHLGEQFF
NA	TRBD2	TRBJ2-3	TRBV7-2	TGTGCCAGCAGCTTAGCGCTCACTAGCGGGGGGGGTTGGGGCACAGATACGCAGTATTTT	CASSLALTSGGGWGTDTQYF
NA	NA	TRBJ2-1	TRBV9	TGTGCCAGCAGCCCCAAGGGAGGGAGTTTGGAGGGGGGAGAGAGCAATGAGCAGTTCTTC	CASSPKGGSLEGGESNEQFF
NA	TRBD1	TRBJ2-7	TRBV5-6	TGTGCCAGCATCCTATTCGGACAGGGGGCGAAATCGGCCTACGAGCAGTACTTC	CASILFGQGAKSAYEQYF
once	NA	TRBJ2-7	TRBV4-3	TGCGCCAGCAGCCAAGATCGTCTCCCCAGTCCCTACGAGCAGTACTTC	CASSQDRLPSPYEQYF
NA	TRBD1	TRBJ2-3	TRBV4-1	TGCGCCAGCAGCCACCGACAGGGAAGAGAAGCAGATACGCAGTATTTT	CASSHRQGREADTQYF
NA	TRBD1	TRBJ2-1	TRBV5-1	TGCGCCAGCAGCCGGACAGGGGATGCCCCTTTTTACAATGAGCAGTTCTTC	CASSRTGDAPFYNEQFF
NA	NA	TRBJ2-3	TRBV2	TGTGCCAGCAGTGAGTACAGGGCCACACACACAGATACGCAGTATTTT	CASSEYRATHTDTQYF
NA	TRBD1	TRBJ1-3	TRBV28	TGTGCCAGCAGTTTATGTAGGGACAGCTCTGGAAACACCATATATTTT	CASSLCRDSSGNTIYF
NA	TRBD1	TRBJ1-4	TRBV9	TGTGCCAGCAGCGGCCCCGGGACAGAGGTCGAAAAACTGTTTTTT	CASSGPGTEVEKLFF
NA	TRBD1	TRBJ1-5	TRBV7-2	TGTGCCAGCAGCTTAGGGGACAGGTTTAGCAATCAGCCCCAGCATTTT	CASSLGDRFSNQPQHF
once	TRBD1	TRBJ2-7	TRBV7-9	TGTGCCAGCAGCCAACAGGGGAACCCTTACGAGCAGTACTTC	CASSQQGNPYEQYF
NA	TRBD1	TRBJ1-1	TRBV9	TGTGCCAGCAGCGTAGCTACGGGGACAGACATGAACACTGAAGCTTTCTTT	CASSVATGTDMNTEAFF
NA	TRBD1	TRBJ2-2	TRBV11-2	TGTGCCAGCAGCTTAGATCCCAGTGGACAGGGGACAAAAAACACCGGGGAGCTGTTTTTT	CASSLDPSGQGTKNTGELFF
once	NA	TRBJ1-2	TRBV27	TGTGCCAGCAGTCCCAGCACAGAGATCTATGGCTACACCTTC	CASSPSTEIYGYTF
NA	NA	TRBJ2-3	TRBV28	TGTGCCAGCAGTAGCCGACCGGACAGTACTAGCACAGATACGCAGTATTTT	CASSSRPDSTSTDTQYF
NA	TRBD1	TRBJ1-2	TRBV7-6	TGTGCCAGCAGCTTAAGGACAGGGGGTCCTGGCTACACCTTC	CASSLRTGGPGYTF
NA	NA	TRBJ2-1	TRBV4-1	TGCGCCAGCAGCCAAGATCGTCAGGGATTCAATGAGCAGTTCTTC	CASSQDRQGFNEQFF
NA	NA	TRBJ2-7	TRBV19	TGTGCCAGTAGTATAGACTCCTTCTACGAGCAGTACTTC	CASSIDSFYEQYF
NA	NA	TRBJ1-1	TRBV9	TGTGCCAGCAGCGTTGGGGGGGGATGGGACACTGAAGCTTTCTTT	CASSVGGGWDTEAFF
NA	NA	TRBJ2-7	TRBV5-1	TGCGCCAGCAGCGGAACCGGGACTGCTAAGTACGAGCAGTACTTC	CASSGTGTAKYEQYF
NA	TRBD1	TRBJ1-1	TRBV11-2	TGTGCCAGCAGCTCAGGACAGGGTTTAAACACTGAAGCTTTCTTT	CASSSGQGLNTEAFF
NA	TRBD1	TRBJ1-2	TRBV28	TGTGCCAGCCTAGTCGGGACAGGGTATGGCTACACCTTC	CASLVGTGYGYTF
once	TRBD2	TRBJ2-5	TRBV18	TGTGCCAGCTCACCCGGGACTAGCGTCCAAGAGACCCAGTACTTC	CASSPGTSVQETQYF
NA	TRBD2	TRBJ2-3	TRBV9	TGTGCCAGCAGTGCCTCCGGGACTAGCGGCACAGATACGCAGTATTTT	CASSASGTSGTDTQYF
NA	NA	TRBJ2-7	TRBV4-3	TGCGCCAGCAGCCCTAGGACAGCTCCAACCGTTTACGAGCAGTACTTC	CASSPRTAPTVYEQYF
NA	NA	TRBJ1-4	TRBV4-3	TGCGCCAGCAGCCCAGGGCGCACTAATGAAAAACTGTTTTTT	CASSPGRTNEKLFF
NA	TRBD1	TRBJ1-2	TRBV11-2	TGTGCCAGCAGCCTACTCAACCACAAGACAGGGGGTGGCTACACCTTC	CASSLLNHKTGGGYTF